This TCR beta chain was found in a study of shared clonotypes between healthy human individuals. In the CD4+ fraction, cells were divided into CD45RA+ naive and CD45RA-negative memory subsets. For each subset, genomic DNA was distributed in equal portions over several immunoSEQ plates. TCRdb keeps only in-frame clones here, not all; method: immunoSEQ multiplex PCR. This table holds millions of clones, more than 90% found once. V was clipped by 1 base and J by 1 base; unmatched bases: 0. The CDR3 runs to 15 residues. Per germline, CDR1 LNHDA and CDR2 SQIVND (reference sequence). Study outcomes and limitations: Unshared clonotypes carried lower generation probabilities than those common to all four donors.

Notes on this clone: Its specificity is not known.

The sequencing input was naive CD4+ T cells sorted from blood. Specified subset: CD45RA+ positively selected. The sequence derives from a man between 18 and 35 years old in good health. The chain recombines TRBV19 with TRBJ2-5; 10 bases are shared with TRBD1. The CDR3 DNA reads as TGTGCCAGTAGTATAGGGACAGGGGGCCAAGAGACCCAGTACTTC. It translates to CASSIGTGGQETQYF. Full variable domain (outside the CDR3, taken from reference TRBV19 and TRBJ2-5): DGGITQSPKYLFRKEGQNVTLSCEQNLNHDAMYWYRQDPGQGLRLIYYSQIVNDFQKGDIAEGYSVSREKKESFPLTVTSAQKNPTAFYLCASSIGTGGQETQYFGPGTRLLVL.